This T cell receptor (beta chain) was observed in a study of CD8+ T cells in alopecia areata. Study details: Tofacitinib treatment spanned 6 to 18 months, with 6 months off drug afterward. The study, taken as a whole, reports: Elevated clonality characterized lesional scalp relative to normal scalp, particularly in alopecia totalis/universalis.

Worth noting for this clone: What it recognizes is unknown.

Specified treatment: oral pan-JAK inhibitor, 5-10 mg twice daily. The germline V and J ends were trimmed by 0 bases and 3 bases, with 9 bases remaining between them. The germline gives CDR1 SGDLS, CDR2 YYNGEE. This CDR3 spans 15 amino acids. It was cDNA, reverse transcribed from extracted RNA, that served as the sequencing template. Only in-frame clones appear in the TCRdb table, and some are missing; sequencing was by immunoSEQ multiplex PCR. The sample has approximately 190,000 clones; about three fifths are singletons. The sequence came from a human donor with alopecia areata. The chain links TRBV9 to TRBJ2-2; possibly TRBD2 for D (5 bases). The material was CD4+ T cells sorted from blood, obtained at week 24, from a patient treated with tofacitinib. CDR3 in amino acids: CASSVASSYTGELFF. In nucleotides, the CDR3 is TGTGCCAGCAGCGTAGCTAGCTCGTACACCGGGGAGCTGTTTTTT.